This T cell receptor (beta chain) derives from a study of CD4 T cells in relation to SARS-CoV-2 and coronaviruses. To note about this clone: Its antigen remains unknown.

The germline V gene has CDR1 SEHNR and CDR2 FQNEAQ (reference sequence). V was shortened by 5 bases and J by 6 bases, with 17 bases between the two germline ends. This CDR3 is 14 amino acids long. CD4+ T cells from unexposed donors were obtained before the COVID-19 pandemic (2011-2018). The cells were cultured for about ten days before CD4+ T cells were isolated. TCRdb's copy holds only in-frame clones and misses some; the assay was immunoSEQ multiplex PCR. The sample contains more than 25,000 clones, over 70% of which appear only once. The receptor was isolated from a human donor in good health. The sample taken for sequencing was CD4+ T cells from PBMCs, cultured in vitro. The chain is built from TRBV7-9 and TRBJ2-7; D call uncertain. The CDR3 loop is CASSPRQVLGEQYF. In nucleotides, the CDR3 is TGTGCCAGCAGCCCCCGGCAAGTCCTGGGCGAGCAGTACTTC.